Following are 5 T cell receptor beta chains from one sample sequenced in a study of T cells after yellow fever vaccination. One entry per CDR3 protein results from TCRdb running MiXCR on the 5' RACE reads. Of a few hundred thousand distinct CDR3 sequences in the sample, approximately 12% were seen once. The specimen comprised CD4+ T cells sorted from PBMCs, sampled 15 days after the yellow fever booster vaccination. Source of these receptors: a man between 18 and 29 years old who received the YFV17D yellow fever vaccine.

This clonotype was picked up a small number of times. The chain recombines TRBV19 with TRBJ2-1, with 8 bases fitting TRBD1. The CDR3 extends over 14 amino acids. Trimming cost V 2 bases and J 8 bases; bases outside gene matches: 5. Germline CDR1 LNHDA, CDR2 SQIVND (reference sequence). The CDR3 is CASSISRTGHEQFF. The CDR3 DNA is TGTGCCAGTAGTATATCGCGGACAGGGCATGAGCAGTTCTTC. The full variable domain, in which reference TRBV19 and TRBJ2-1 provide the parts outside the CDR3, is DGGITQSPKYLFRKEGQNVTLSCEQNLNHDAMYWYRQDPGQGLRLIYYSQIVNDFQKGDIAEGYSVSREKKESFPLTVTSAQKNPTAFYLCASSISRTGHEQFFGPGTRLTVL.

This clonotype was found a few times. J is TRBJ2-6 and V is TRBV7-9; D is possibly TRBD2 (6 bases). The CDR3 spans 15 residues. CDR1 and CDR2 from the germline V gene are SEHNR and FQNEAQ (reference sequence). Trimming removed 5 bases at V and 1 base at J, with 9 bases between. In nucleotides, the CDR3 is TGTGCCAGCAGCCGCGGGACTTCTGGGGCCAACGTCCTGACTTTC. It translates to CASSRGTSGANVLTF.

The rearrangement uses TRBV7-2 and TRBJ1-6; D might be TRBD1 (6 bases). This CDR3 comprises 15 residues. The germline gives CDR1 SGHTA, CDR2 FQGNSA. V was clipped by 3 bases and J by 7 bases, with 13 bases between them. In DNA, the CDR3 is TGTGCCAGCAGCTTGTATACTGGGGGCAATTCACCCCTCCACTTT. This gives the protein CASSLYTGGNSPLHF.

The rearrangement links TRBV29-1 to TRBJ2-1; 11 bases fit TRBD2. CDR3 length: 13 residues. Germline V lookup: CDR1 SQVTM, CDR2 ANQGSEA. Here the CDR3 reads CSAGTSGYNEQFF. CDR3 in DNA: TGCAGTGCCGGGACTAGCGGCTACAATGAGCAGTTCTTC.

This chain joins TRBV7-9 and TRBJ2-4; D is perhaps TRBD1 (6 bases). Germline V gene lookup returns CDR1 SEHNR and CDR2 FQNEAQ (reference sequence). The CDR3 loop spans 15 amino acids. V lost 5 bases, J lost 6 bases, and 17 bases lay in between. The CDR3: CASSPSRTETNIQYF. CDR3 in DNA: TGTGCCAGCAGCCCCTCTAGGACAGAAACAAACATTCAGTACTTC.